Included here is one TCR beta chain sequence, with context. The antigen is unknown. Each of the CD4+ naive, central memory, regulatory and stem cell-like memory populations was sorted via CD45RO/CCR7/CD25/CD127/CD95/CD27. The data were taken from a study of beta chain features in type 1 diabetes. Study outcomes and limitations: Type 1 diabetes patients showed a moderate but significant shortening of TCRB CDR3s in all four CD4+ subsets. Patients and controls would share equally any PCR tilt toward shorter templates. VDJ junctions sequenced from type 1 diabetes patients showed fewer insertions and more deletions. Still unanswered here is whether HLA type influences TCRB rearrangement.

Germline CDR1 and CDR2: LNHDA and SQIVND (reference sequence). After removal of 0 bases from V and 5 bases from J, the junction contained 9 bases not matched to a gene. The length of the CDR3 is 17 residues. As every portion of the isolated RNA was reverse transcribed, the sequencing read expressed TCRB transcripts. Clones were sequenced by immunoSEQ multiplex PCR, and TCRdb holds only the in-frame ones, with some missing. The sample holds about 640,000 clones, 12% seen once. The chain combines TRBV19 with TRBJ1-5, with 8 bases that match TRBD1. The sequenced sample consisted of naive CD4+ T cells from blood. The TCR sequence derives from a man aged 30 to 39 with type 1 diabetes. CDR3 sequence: CASSIDGARGPDQPQHF. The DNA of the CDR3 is TGTGCCAGTAGTATAGATGGCGCCAGGGGGCCGGATCAGCCCCAGCATTTT.